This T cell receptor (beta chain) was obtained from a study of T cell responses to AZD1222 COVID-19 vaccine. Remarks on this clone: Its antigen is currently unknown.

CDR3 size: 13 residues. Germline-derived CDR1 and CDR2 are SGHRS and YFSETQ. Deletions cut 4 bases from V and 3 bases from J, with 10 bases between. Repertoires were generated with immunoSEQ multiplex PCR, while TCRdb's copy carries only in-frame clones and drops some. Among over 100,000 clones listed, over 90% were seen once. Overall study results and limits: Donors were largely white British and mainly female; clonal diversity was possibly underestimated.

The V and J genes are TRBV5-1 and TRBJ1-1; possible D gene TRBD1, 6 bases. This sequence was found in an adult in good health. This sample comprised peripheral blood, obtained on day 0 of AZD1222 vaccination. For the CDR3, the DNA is TGCGCCAGCAGCAAAAGGACAGACACTGAAGCTTTCTTT. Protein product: CASSKRTDTEAFF.